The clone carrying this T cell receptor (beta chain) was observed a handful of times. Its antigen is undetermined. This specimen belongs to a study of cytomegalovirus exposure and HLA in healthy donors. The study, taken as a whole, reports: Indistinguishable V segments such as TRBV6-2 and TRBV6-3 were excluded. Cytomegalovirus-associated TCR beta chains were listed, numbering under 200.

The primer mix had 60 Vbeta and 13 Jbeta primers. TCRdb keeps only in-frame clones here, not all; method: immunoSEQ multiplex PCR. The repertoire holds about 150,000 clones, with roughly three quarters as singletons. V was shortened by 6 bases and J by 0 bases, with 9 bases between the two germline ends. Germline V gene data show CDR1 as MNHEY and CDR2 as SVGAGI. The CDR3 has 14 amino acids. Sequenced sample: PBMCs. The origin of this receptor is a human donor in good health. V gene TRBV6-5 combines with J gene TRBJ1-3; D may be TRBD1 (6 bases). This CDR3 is CASRSDSSGNTIYF. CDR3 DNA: TGTGCCAGCAGATCGGACAGCTCTGGAAACACCATATATTTT.